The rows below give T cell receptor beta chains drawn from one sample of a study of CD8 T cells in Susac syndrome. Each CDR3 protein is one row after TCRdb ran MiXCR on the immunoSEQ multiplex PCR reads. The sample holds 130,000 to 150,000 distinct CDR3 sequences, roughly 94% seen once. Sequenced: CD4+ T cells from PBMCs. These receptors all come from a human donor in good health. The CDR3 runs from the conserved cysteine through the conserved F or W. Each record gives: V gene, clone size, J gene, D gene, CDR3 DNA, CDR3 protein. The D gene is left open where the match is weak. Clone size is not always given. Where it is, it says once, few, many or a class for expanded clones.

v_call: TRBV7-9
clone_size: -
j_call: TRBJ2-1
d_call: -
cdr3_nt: TGTGCCAGCAGCCCCCTCAGTGAGCAGTTCTTC
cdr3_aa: CASSPLSEQFF

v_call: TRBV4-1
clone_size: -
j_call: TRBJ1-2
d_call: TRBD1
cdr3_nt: TGCGCCAGCAGCCCAGACGATACAGGGGTGGCGAGGAGGGGCTATGGCTACACCTTC
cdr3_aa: CASSPDDTGVARRGYGYTF

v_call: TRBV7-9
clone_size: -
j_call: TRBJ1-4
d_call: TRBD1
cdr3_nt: TGTGCCAGCAGCTCGACAGGGGGAAAACTGTTTTTT
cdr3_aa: CASSSTGGKLFF

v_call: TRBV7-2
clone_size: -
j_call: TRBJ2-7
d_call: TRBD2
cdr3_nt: TGTGCCAGCAGCTCCACTAGCGGGAGTCCCTACGAGCAGTACTTC
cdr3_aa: CASSSTSGSPYEQYF

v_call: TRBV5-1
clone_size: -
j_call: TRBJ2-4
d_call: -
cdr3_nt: TGCGCCAGCAGCTTTGACGGATCAAACATTCAGTACTTC
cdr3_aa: CASSFDGSNIQYF

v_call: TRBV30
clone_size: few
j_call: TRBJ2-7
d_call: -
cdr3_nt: TGTGCCTGGAGTTCGGGGTACGAGCAGTACTTC
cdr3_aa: CAWSSGYEQYF

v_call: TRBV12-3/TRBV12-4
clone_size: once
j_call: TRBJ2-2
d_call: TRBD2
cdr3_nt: TGTGCCAGCAGTTTAGGCCTAGCGGGATTGGGCGGGGAGCTGTTTTTT
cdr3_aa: CASSLGLAGLGGELFF

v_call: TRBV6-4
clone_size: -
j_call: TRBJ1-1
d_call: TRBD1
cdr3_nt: TGTGCCAGCAGTGACCCGGGACAGGGACACACTGAAGCTTTCTTT
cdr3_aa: CASSDPGQGHTEAFF

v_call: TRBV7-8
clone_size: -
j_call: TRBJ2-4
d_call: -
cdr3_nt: TGTGCCAGCAGGGTAAACAGGGAAGGGGACATTCAGTACTTC
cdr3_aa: CASRVNREGDIQYF

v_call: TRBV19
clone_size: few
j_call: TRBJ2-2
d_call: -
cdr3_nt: TGTGCCAGTAGTCTCCGTGGCGGGGAGCTGTTTTTT
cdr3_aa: CASSLRGGELFF

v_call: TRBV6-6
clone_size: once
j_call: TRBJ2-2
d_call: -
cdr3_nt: TGTGCCAGCAGTTACGAGGGAGTTACCGGGGAGCTGTTTTTT
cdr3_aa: CASSYEGVTGELFF

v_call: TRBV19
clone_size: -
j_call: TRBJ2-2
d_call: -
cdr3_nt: TGTGCCAGTAATCAGGTACCAAATACGAACACCGGGGAGCTGTTTTTT
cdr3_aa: CASNQVPNTNTGELFF

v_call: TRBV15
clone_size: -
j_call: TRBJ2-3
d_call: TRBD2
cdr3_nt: TGTGCCACCAGCAGAGACGGCGGGAGAGGCACAGATACGCAGTATTTT
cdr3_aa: CATSRDGGRGTDTQYF

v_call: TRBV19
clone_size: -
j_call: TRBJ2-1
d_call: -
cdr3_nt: TGTGCCAGTAGTATTCCCTGGGGTAGCGGCAATGAGCAGTTCTTC
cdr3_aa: CASSIPWGSGNEQFF

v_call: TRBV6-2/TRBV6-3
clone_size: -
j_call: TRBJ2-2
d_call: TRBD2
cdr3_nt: TGTGCCAGCAGGCCTAGCGGGAAGAACACCGGGGAGCTGTTTTTT
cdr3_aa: CASRPSGKNTGELFF

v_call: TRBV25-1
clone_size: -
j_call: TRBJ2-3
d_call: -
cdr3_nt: TGTGCCAGCACTCCCGAGGGGACAGATACGCAGTATTTT
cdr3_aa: CASTPEGTDTQYF

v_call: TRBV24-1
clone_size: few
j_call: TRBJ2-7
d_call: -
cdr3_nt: TGTGCCACCAGTGAGACGGCCGGGGACGAGCAGTACTTC
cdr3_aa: CATSETAGDEQYF

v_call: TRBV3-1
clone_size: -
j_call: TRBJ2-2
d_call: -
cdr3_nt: TGTGCCAGCAGCCAAGCTGTGTACGGGGAGCTGTTTTTT
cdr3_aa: CASSQAVYGELFF

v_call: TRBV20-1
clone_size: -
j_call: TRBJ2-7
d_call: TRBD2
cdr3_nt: TGCAGTGCTAGGACTAGCGGGACCGAAACCCATCCTTACGAGCAGTACTTC
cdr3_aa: CSARTSGTETHPYEQYF

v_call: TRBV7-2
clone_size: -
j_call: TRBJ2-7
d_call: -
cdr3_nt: TGTGCCAGCAGCTTAGGGTACAACAACTACGAGCAGTACTTC
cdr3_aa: CASSLGYNNYEQYF